The rows below give T cell receptor beta chains drawn from one sample of a study of cytomegalovirus exposure and HLA in healthy donors. Repertoires were generated with immunoSEQ multiplex PCR, while TCRdb's copy carries only in-frame clones and drops some. The table lists 180,000 or so clones, 65% to 90% of them singletons. Sequencing was carried out using PBMCs. Receptors originate from a woman aged 25 to 39 in good health and CMV-seropositive. Each CDR3 is given with its conserved first and last residue. The D gene is left open where the match is weak. Rows give clone size only sometimes, using once, few, many, or a class for an expanded clone.

j_gene	abundance	v_gene	d_gene	CDR3aa	CDR3nt
TRBJ1-1	-	TRBV7-9	-	CASSLEGNMNTEAFF	TGTGCCAGCAGCTTAGAGGGGAACATGAACACTGAAGCTTTCTTT
TRBJ2-5	-	TRBV2	TRBD1	CASRDREETQYF	TGTGCCAGCAGAGACAGGGAAGAGACCCAGTACTTC
TRBJ2-2	once	TRBV6-4	-	CASSDERRLNTGELFF	TGTGCCAGCAGTGACGAGAGGCGGTTGAACACCGGGGAGCTGTTTTTT
TRBJ2-1	-	TRBV14	-	CASSFSSYNEQFF	TGTGCCAGCAGCTTCAGCTCCTACAATGAGCAGTTCTTC
TRBJ2-6	-	TRBV15	-	CATSRDGSRIPYSGANVLTF	TGTGCCACCAGCAGAGATGGGTCCAGGATACCCTACTCTGGGGCCAACGTCCTGACTTTC
TRBJ1-2	-	TRBV6-5	TRBD1	CASSFRTGNANYGYTF	TGTGCCAGCAGTTTTCGGACAGGGAACGCTAACTATGGCTACACCTTC
TRBJ2-5	-	TRBV29-1	TRBD1	CSVNRGRETQYF	TGCAGCGTCAACAGGGGTCGAGAGACCCAGTACTTC
TRBJ2-7	-	TRBV5-6	TRBD2	CASSTLAGEPYEQYF	TGTGCCAGCAGCACCCTAGCGGGAGAACCCTACGAGCAGTACTTC
TRBJ1-2	few	TRBV19	-	CASSRNGYTF	TGTGCCAGTAGTCGTAATGGCTACACCTTC
TRBJ1-5	-	TRBV7-9	-	CASSSIDSPNQPQHF	TGTGCCAGCAGCTCAATAGACAGTCCCAATCAGCCCCAGCATTTT
TRBJ2-1	-	TRBV13	TRBD2	CASSLGLASLHEQFF	TGTGCCAGCAGTTTGGGACTAGCGTCACTCCATGAGCAGTTCTTC
TRBJ1-5	few	TRBV7-9	TRBD1	CASTGGEGQPQHF	TGTGCCAGCACAGGGGGCGAGGGTCAGCCCCAGCATTTT
TRBJ2-1	-	TRBV18	TRBD2	CASLPSGNYNEQFF	TGTGCCAGCTTGCCTAGCGGAAACTACAATGAGCAGTTCTTC
TRBJ2-5	-	TRBV5-6	-	CASSLAQQETQYF	TGTGCCAGCAGCTTGGCCCAGCAAGAGACCCAGTACTTC
TRBJ1-5	-	TRBV19	TRBD1	CASSTTGGSGNQPQHF	TGTGCCAGTAGTACGACAGGGGGTTCGGGCAATCAGCCCCAGCATTTT
TRBJ2-5	-	TRBV29-1	-	CSVAATKETQYF	TGCAGCGTTGCCGCCACAAAAGAGACCCAGTACTTC
TRBJ2-7	-	TRBV18	TRBD2	CASSLTSETYEQYF	TGTGCCAGCTCCCTGACTAGCGAGACCTACGAGCAGTACTTC
TRBJ2-5	-	TRBV18	-	CASSPGGSTETQYF	TGTGCCAGCTCACCAGGAGGGTCGACGGAGACCCAGTACTTC
TRBJ2-1	-	TRBV27	TRBD2	CASGGLAGVHNEQFF	TGTGCCAGCGGGGGACTAGCGGGAGTCCACAATGAGCAGTTCTTC
TRBJ2-3	-	TRBV11-2	TRBD1	CASSPRTGMWGTQYF	TGTGCCAGCAGCCCCCGGACAGGGATGTGGGGTACGCAGTATTTT
TRBJ1-1	-	TRBV6-5	TRBD1	CASSYLDRGMNTEAFF	TGTGCCAGCAGTTACCTGGACAGGGGAATGAACACTGAAGCTTTCTTT
TRBJ2-3	-	TRBV6-5	TRBD2	CASGRVEGTDTQYF	TGTGCCAGCGGGAGGGTGGAGGGGACAGATACGCAGTATTTT
TRBJ2-2	-	TRBV7-8	TRBD2	CASNNPARGVAGELFF	TGTGCCAGCAACAACCCCGCCCGGGGGGTGGCCGGGGAGCTGTTTTTT
TRBJ2-7	-	TRBV6-6	TRBD1	CASSSLRTGSYGQYF	TGTGCCAGCAGTTCACTGAGGACAGGATCATACGGGCAGTACTTC
TRBJ2-2	-	TRBV29-1	-	CSVELGATGELFF	TGCAGCGTTGAATTGGGGGCCACCGGGGAGCTGTTTTTT
TRBJ2-7	-	TRBV27	TRBD2	CASSQLLAGGPYEQYF	TGTGCCAGCAGTCAACTACTAGCGGGAGGGCCTTACGAGCAGTACTTC
TRBJ2-3	-	TRBV6-5	TRBD2	CASSFSGSLTDTQYF	TGTGCCAGCAGTTTTAGCGGGAGTCTCACAGATACGCAGTATTTT
TRBJ2-3	-	TRBV11-2	-	CASSLAGRRADTQYF	TGTGCCAGCAGCTTAGCCGGGAGAAGGGCAGATACGCAGTATTTT
TRBJ2-3	-	TRBV12-5	-	CASGPRGAYQGDTQYF	TGTGCTAGTGGTCCTCGGGGGGCTTACCAGGGAGATACGCAGTATTTT
TRBJ1-2	once	TRBV6-4	-	CASSDQNYGYTF	TGTGCCAGCAGTGACCAGAACTATGGCTACACCTTC
TRBJ2-2	-	TRBV30	-	CAWSVAARTGELFF	TGTGCCTGGAGTGTGGCAGCGAGAACCGGGGAGCTGTTTTTT
TRBJ2-1	-	TRBV7-2	-	CASSRDTNEQFF	TGTGCCAGCAGCCGGGACACTAATGAGCAGTTCTTC
TRBJ2-7	once	TRBV19	TRBD1	CASSTGTGQIYEQYF	TGTGCCAGTAGTACCGGGACAGGGCAAATCTACGAGCAGTACTTC
TRBJ2-1	-	TRBV6-1	-	CASRDGTGEYNEQFF	TGTGCCAGCAGGGACGGGACGGGGGAATACAATGAGCAGTTCTTC
TRBJ1-2	few	TRBV27	TRBD1	CASTGGDGYTF	TGTGCCAGCACAGGGGGAGATGGCTACACCTTC
TRBJ2-1	-	TRBV19	TRBD2	CASNPSGRTLSYNEQFF	TGTGCCAGTAACCCTAGCGGGAGGACCCTCTCCTACAATGAGCAGTTCTTC
TRBJ2-2	-	TRBV5-1	TRBD1	CASSPDRVGGELFF	TGCGCCAGCAGCCCGGACAGGGTTGGAGGGGAGCTGTTTTTT
TRBJ2-7	-	TRBV28	-	CASSLPLGGRFGSGSDEQYF	TGTGCCAGCAGTCTACCCCTAGGAGGGAGGTTCGGATCCGGGAGCGACGAGCAGTACTTC
TRBJ1-4	few	TRBV7-9	-	CASSLARSREKLFF	TGTGCCAGCAGCTTAGCAAGAAGCCGTGAAAAACTGTTTTTT
TRBJ2-2	-	TRBV2	TRBD2	CASGELAPGELFF	TGTGCCAGCGGAGAACTAGCGCCCGGGGAGCTGTTTTTT
TRBJ1-2	few	TRBV4-2	-	CASSQRAGTQDGYTF	TGTGCCAGCAGCCAGCGAGCCGGGACACAAGATGGCTACACCTTC
TRBJ2-1	-	TRBV19	-	CASSPRTLEQFF	TGTGCCAGTAGTCCCCGGACTCTTGAGCAGTTCTTC
TRBJ2-7	-	TRBV28	TRBD1	CASRSGQVYEQYF	TGTGCCAGCAGGTCGGGACAGGTCTACGAGCAGTACTTC
TRBJ2-3	-	TRBV4-1	TRBD1	CASKSAGQGYSDTQYF	TGCGCCAGCAAAAGTGCGGGACAGGGTTACTCAGATACGCAGTATTTT
TRBJ2-3	once	TRBV2	TRBD2	CARTETSVSTDTQYF	TGTGCCAGGACGGAGACTAGCGTTTCCACAGATACGCAGTATTTT
TRBJ1-1	-	TRBV5-4	-	CASSSGNTEAFF	TGTGCCAGCAGCTCCGGGAACACTGAAGCTTTCTTT
TRBJ2-3	-	TRBV10-2	TRBD2	CASSDGTSGNTDTQYF	TGCGCCAGCAGTGATGGGACTAGCGGGAACACAGATACGCAGTATTTT
TRBJ2-1	-	TRBV5-1	TRBD2	CASSSSGLADNEQFF	TGCGCCAGCAGCTCCTCGGGACTAGCCGACAATGAGCAGTTCTTC
TRBJ2-3	-	TRBV28	-	CASSLGALGDTQYF	TGTGCCAGCAGTTTAGGAGCGTTGGGAGATACGCAGTATTTT
TRBJ2-1	-	TRBV29-1	-	CSVEISIVQGRIAGEQFF	TGCAGCGTTGAAATTAGTATCGTCCAGGGGCGGATAGCGGGTGAGCAGTTCTTC
TRBJ2-1	-	TRBV5-6	TRBD2	CASSSRTSGSIEQFF	TGTGCCAGCAGCTCACGGACTAGCGGGAGTATTGAGCAGTTCTTC
TRBJ1-2	-	TRBV28	-	CASNSEGGYTF	TGTGCCAGCAATTCCGAGGGTGGCTACACCTTC
TRBJ1-1	-	TRBV2	TRBD1	CASSDRGKMNTEAFF	TGTGCCAGCAGTGACAGGGGGAAAATGAACACTGAAGCTTTCTTT
TRBJ2-7	-	TRBV5-1	-	CASSLDRLSLTYEQYF	TGCGCCAGCAGCTTGGATCGCCTGAGCCTAACCTACGAGCAGTACTTC